This T cell receptor beta chain stems from a study of identical twins. V was clipped by 2 bases and J by 0 bases, with 7 bases between them. The CDR3 is 14 amino acids. Germline lookup yields CDR1 SGHTA and CDR2 FQGNSA. Each CDR3 protein gets one entry after TCRdb re-called the 5' RACE reads with MiXCR. The sample lists fewer than 650,000 distinct CDR3 sequences, around 7.4% occurring once. This clonotype has ten or more counts. The sample was also linked to a second study, of yellow fever vaccine responses in identical twins.

The TCR comes from a woman between 18 and 29 years old in good health. The sample consisted of PBMCs. The V call is TRBV7-2, the J call TRBJ2-5; D unresolved. The CDR3 region is CASSLIGYQETQYF. In DNA, the CDR3 is TGTGCCAGCAGCTTAATCGGGTACCAAGAGACCCAGTACTTC.